Presented here are 24 T cell receptor beta chains from one specimen sequenced in a study of T-cell reconstitution after alpha-beta-depleted transplantation in children. This sample's TCRbeta library carried unique molecular identifier barcodes. TCRdb analysed the PCR reads with MiXCR anew, one entry per CDR3 protein. The sample yields more than 250,000 distinct CDR3 sequences, more than 8% seen once. The sequencing used PBMCs from the stem cell graft donor, collected from the stem cell graft. The receptors originated from a human donor who donated a stem cell graft to a child with SCID.

In its sample, this clonotype was seen many times. V usage is TRBV20-1 and J usage is TRBJ2-1, with TRBD2 identical over 9 bases. CDR1 DFQATT and CDR2 SNEGSKA come from the germline V gene (reference sequence). The ends lost 2 bases at V and 2 bases at J; junction bases unmatched: 4. The CDR3 sequence is 15 residues long. The CDR3 nucleotides read TGCAGTGCTAGACTTAGCGGGGGAGCCTACAATGAGCAGTTCTTC. This codes for CSARLSGGAYNEQFF.

This sequence joins TRBV20-1 and TRBJ2-7, with D possibly being TRBD1 (6 bases). This CDR3 contains 13 residues. V lost 1 base and J 0 bases, leaving 7 bases between the germline ends. The V gene's germline CDR1 is DFQATT and CDR2 SNEGSKA (reference sequence). CDR3 in amino acids: CSARGDNSYEQYF. The CDR3 nucleotides read TGCAGTGCTAGAGGGGACAACTCCTACGAGCAGTACTTC.

This clonotype was observed at least ten times. The chain uses TRBV5-1 and TRBJ1-1; no firm D call. CDR1 and CDR2 (germline): SGHRS, YFSETQ. The germline V and J ends were trimmed by 1 base and 2 bases, with 6 bases remaining between them. The CDR3 extends over 13 amino acids. The CDR3 DNA sequence: TGCGCCAGCAGCTTGTGGGGAAACACTGAAGCTTTCTTT. Translation gives CASSLWGNTEAFF.

The genes are TRBV4-1 and TRBJ2-5; 7 positions match TRBD1. Germline CDR1 and CDR2: MGHRA and YSYEKL. V shed 0 bases, J shed 2 bases, and the junction held 3 bases outside the gene matches. The CDR3 runs 15 residues. In nucleotides, the CDR3 is TGCGCCAGCAGCCAAGAGGCAGGGGGTCAAGAGACCCAGTACTTC. Amino acid sequence: CASSQEAGGQETQYF.

This sequence joins TRBV12-5 and TRBJ2-7; perhaps TRBD2 as D (6 bases). CDR3 length equals 12 residues. CDR1 and CDR2 (germline): LGHNT, FRNRAP. The DNA for the CDR3 is TGTGCGGTCCTTCGGGGGACGGGGGAGCAGTACTTC. It specifies CAVLRGTGEQYF.

V usage is TRBV5-1 and J usage is TRBJ2-3; 9 nucleotides align to TRBD2. Germline values: CDR1 SGHRS, CDR2 YFSETQ. The length of the CDR3 is 15 residues. The trim removed 0 bases at V and 4 bases at J, leaving 3 bases unmatched. CDR3 coding DNA: TGCGCCAGCAGCTTGGAGGCGGGGGGGGCAGATACGCAGTATTTT. Its translation: CASSLEAGGADTQYF.

The CDR3 bases are TGTGCCAGCAGGCCAAGCGGGGCGGGCAATCAGCCCCAGCATTTT. Translating gives CASRPSGAGNQPQHF. The chain recombines TRBV12-3 or TRBV12-4 with TRBJ1-5; maybe TRBD1 (5 bases). The ends were cut back, 6 bases at V and 2 bases at J, with 14 bases in the middle. The CDR3 covers 15 residues.

This clonotype has more than one count but fewer than ten. CDR3 bases: TGCGCCAGCAGCCAAGTACAGGGTACCTACGAGCAGTACTTC. Residues: CASSQVQGTYEQYF. The J gene is TRBJ2-7, the V gene TRBV4-1; possibly TRBD1 for D (6 bases). CDR3 size: 14 residues. V shed 1 base and J shed 2 bases, with 9 bases lying between them. Germline V gene data show CDR1 as MGHRA and CDR2 as YSYEKL.

This clonotype was seen more than once but under ten times. The V gene is TRBV2, the J gene TRBJ2-7; 10 nucleotides line up with TRBD1. The germline CDR1 and CDR2 sequences are SNHLY and FYNNEI. The J segment lost 3 bases and the V segment lost 10 bases, leaving 6 bases of the junction unmatched. The CDR3 contains 13 residues. This CDR3 reads CATHRDRGYEQYF. CDR3 nucleotides: TGTGCCACCCACCGGGACAGGGGCTACGAGCAGTACTTC.

The sample holds many counts of this clonotype. The rearrangement uses TRBV6-5 and TRBJ2-2, with D perhaps matching TRBD2 (6 bases). The CDR3 covers 11 residues. Trimming shortened V by 8 bases and J by 7 bases, and 8 bases separated the two germline ends. Germline values: CDR1 MNHEY, CDR2 SVGAGI. The CDR3 reads CASRGYGELFF. The CDR3 DNA reads as TGTGCCAGCCGGGGGTACGGGGAGCTGTTTTTT.

This clonotype has only a few counts. The chain couples TRBV7-3 to TRBJ2-3, with 8 bases aligning to TRBD2. This CDR3 is built from 15 residues. V gave up 5 bases and J gave up 3 bases; unmatched junction bases: 7. Germline values: CDR1 SGHTA, CDR2 FQGTGA. The CDR3 loop is CASSPAGTRTDTQYF. The CDR3 coding sequence is TGTGCCAGCAGCCCTGCCGGGACTAGAACAGATACGCAGTATTTT. The full variable domain, completed using reference TRBV7-3 and TRBJ2-3, is GAGVSQTPSNKVTEKGKYVELRCDPISGHTALYWYRQSLGQGPEFLIYFQGTGAADDSGLPNDRFFAVRPEGSVSTLKIQRTERGDSAVYLCASSPAGTRTDTQYFGPGTRLTVL.

This clonotype was counted only a few times. This chain connects TRBV20-1 to TRBJ2-3; TRBD1 or TRBD2 may be the D gene (6 bases each). V was cut by 1 base and J by 0 bases, with 11 bases left in between. This CDR3 has 15 residues. CDR1 and CDR2 from the germline V gene are DFQATT and SNEGSKA (reference sequence). CDR3 sequence reads: CSARGRGLSTDTQYF. In nucleotides, the CDR3 is TGCAGTGCTAGAGGGAGGGGGTTAAGCACAGATACGCAGTATTTT.

This clonotype was seen only a few times. The chain links TRBV5-1 to TRBJ2-3; TRBD1 is a possible D gene (6 bases). Looked up from germline, CDR1 is SGHRS and CDR2 is YFSETQ. Trimming removed 0 bases from V and 4 bases from J, with 9 bases in between. CDR3 length equals 14 residues. CDR3 region: CASSLDSGADTQYF. Written as DNA, the CDR3 is TGCGCCAGCAGCTTGGATTCAGGGGCAGATACGCAGTATTTT.

This clonotype was seen at least ten times. This chain links TRBV29-1 with TRBJ1-2; no reliable D call. Germline V gene data show CDR1 as SQVTM and CDR2 as ANQGSEA. The CDR3 is 9 amino acids. The V and J ends lost 7 bases and 4 bases respectively, with 4 bases between them. CDR3 loop: CSDSYGYTF. The CDR3 coding sequence is TGCAGCGATAGCTATGGCTACACCTTC.

This clonotype was picked up a small number of times. The V gene is TRBV5-1, the J gene TRBJ2-1, with no clear D. The length of the CDR3 is 13 residues. Between the trimmed V and J ends, which lost 0 bases and 5 bases, there was a span of 6 bases. Germline CDR1 is SGHRS and CDR2 is YFSETQ. CDR3 protein: CASSLASHNEQFF. The CDR3 DNA is TGCGCCAGCAGCTTGGCTAGTCACAATGAGCAGTTCTTC.

This clonotype was found many times. V usage is TRBV20-1 and J usage is TRBJ1-5; no reliable D call. The germline V and J ends were trimmed by 7 bases and 3 bases, with 10 bases remaining between them. Germline V CDR1 and CDR2: DFQATT, SNEGSKA (reference sequence). CDR3 size: 12 residues. DNA for the CDR3: TGCAGTGTCGCCTATTTCAATCAGCCCCAGCATTTT. Protein sequence: CSVAYFNQPQHF.

In its sample, this clonotype was seen a few times. A read error may produce the germline difference seen at one junction end. V usage is TRBV29-1 and J usage is TRBJ1-2; the D gene is possibly TRBD1 (5 bases). There are 10 residues in the CDR3. Per the germline V gene, CDR1 is SQVTM and CDR2 is ANQGSEA. CDR3 nucleotides: TGCAGCGTCGAAGAGGAGGGGTCTGGCTTC. It codes for CSVEEEGSGF.

The J gene is TRBJ2-5, the V gene TRBV10-3; tentative D call: TRBD1 (6 bases). Germline V gene data show CDR1 as ENHRY and CDR2 as SYGVKD. CDR3 size: 13 residues. The V and J ends lost 5 bases and 3 bases respectively, with 10 bases between them. CDR3 DNA: TGTGCCATCAGTCCCCGACAGGAAGAGACCCAGTACTTC. This encodes CAISPRQEETQYF.

This clonotype showed up just a few times. The chain has TRBV18 and TRBJ2-1, with D maybe TRBD1 (7 bases). The CDR3 spans 17 residues. From germline, CDR1 is KGHSH and CDR2 LQKENI. CDR3: CGSGETGPPSSYNEQFF. DNA for the CDR3: TGTGGGTCGGGAGAGACAGGGCCCCCGAGCTCCTACAATGAGCAGTTCTTC. Variable domain in full (rest from reference TRBV18 and TRBJ2-1): NAGVMQNPRHLVRRRGQEARLRCSPMKGHSHVYWYRQLPEEGLKFMVYLQKENIIDESGMPKERFSAEFPKEGPSILRIQQVVRGDSAAYFCGSGETGPPSSYNEQFFGPGTRLTVL.

This clonotype occurred a few times. The rearrangement uses TRBV5-1 and TRBJ1-1; D unresolved. CDR3 length: 17 amino acids. Trimming left V 3 bases short and J 5 bases short, with 23 bases between. Germline CDR1 is SGHRS and CDR2 is YFSETQ. CDR3 protein: CASSSSPQPRPTTEAFF. The CDR3 nucleotides are TGCGCCAGCAGCTCCTCACCTCAACCCAGACCTACGACTGAAGCTTTCTTT.

The V and J genes are TRBV5-5 and TRBJ2-7; 10 bases align to TRBD1. The trim removed 4 bases at V and 4 bases at J, leaving 11 bases unmatched. The CDR3 has 16 amino acids. CDR1 is SGHKS and CDR2 is YYEKEE in the germline V gene (reference sequence). The chain's CDR3 is CASSLNPGQGIYEQYF. As DNA, the CDR3 is TGTGCCAGCAGCCTGAATCCGGGACAGGGGATTTACGAGCAGTACTTC.

The V gene is TRBV5-8, the J gene TRBJ2-3; D gene unclear. The CDR3 length is 15 residues. Germline CDR1 SGHTS, CDR2 YDEGEE. Trimming cost V 8 bases and J 1 base, with 17 bases left between them. The CDR3 bases are TGTGCCAGGGGCCTTGGGCTAGTCTGCACAGATACGCAGTATTTT. It translates to CARGLGLVCTDTQYF.

A few counts support this clonotype. This chain joins TRBV7-9 and TRBJ1-4; D gene ambiguous. Germline CDR1 reads SEHNR; CDR2 reads FQNEAQ (reference sequence). The CDR3 contains 16 residues. The V gene lost 1 base and the J gene lost 0 bases, with 9 bases spanning the gap. In DNA form, the CDR3 reads TGTGCCAGCAGCTTAGGCTCTGCTGCAACTAATGAAAAACTGTTTTTT. Amino acids: CASSLGSAATNEKLFF. Full variable domain (missing parts from reference TRBV7-9 and TRBJ1-4): DTGVSQNPRHKITKRGQNVTFRCDPISEHNRLYWYRQTLGQGPEFLTYFQNEAQLEKSRLLSDRFSAERPKGSFSTLEIQRTEQGDSAMYLCASSLGSAATNEKLFFGSGTQLSVL.

This clonotype showed up just a few times. The rearrangement links TRBV7-9 to TRBJ2-7; no definite D call. Trimming removed 5 bases at V and 3 bases at J, with 14 bases between. This CDR3 has 14 amino acids. In germline, CDR1 is SEHNR, CDR2 FQNEAQ (reference sequence). The CDR3 region is CASSPILGSYEQYF. As DNA, the CDR3 is TGTGCCAGCAGCCCGATATTGGGAAGCTACGAGCAGTACTTC.